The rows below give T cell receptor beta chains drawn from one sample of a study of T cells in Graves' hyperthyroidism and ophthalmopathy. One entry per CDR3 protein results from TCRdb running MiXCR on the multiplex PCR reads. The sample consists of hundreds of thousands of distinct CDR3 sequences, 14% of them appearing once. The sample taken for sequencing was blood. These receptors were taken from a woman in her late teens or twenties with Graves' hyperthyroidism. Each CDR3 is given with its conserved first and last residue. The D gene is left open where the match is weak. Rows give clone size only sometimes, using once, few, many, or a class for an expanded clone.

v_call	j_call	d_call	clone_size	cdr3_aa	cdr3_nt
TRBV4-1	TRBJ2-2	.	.	CASSQDPAVRLFF	TGCGCCAGCAGCCAAGATCCGGCCGTCAGGCTGTTTTTT
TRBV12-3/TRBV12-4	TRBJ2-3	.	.	CASTTGTDTQYF	TGTGCCAGCACGACGGGTACGGATACGCAGTATTTT
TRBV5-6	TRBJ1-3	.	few	CASSRGQTGNTIYF	TGTGCCAGCAGCCGGGGCCAAACTGGAAACACCATATATTTT
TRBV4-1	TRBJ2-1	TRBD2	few	CASSHPSGRAVDEQFF	TGCGCCAGCAGCCACCCAAGCGGGAGGGCCGTCGATGAGCAGTTCTTC
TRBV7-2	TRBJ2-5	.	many	CASSSRRGGQGGTQYF	TGTGCCAGCAGCTCAAGACGAGGGGGGCAGGGAGGGACCCAGTACTTC
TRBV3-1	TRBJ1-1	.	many	CASSHTEGKTEAFF	TGTGCCAGCAGCCACACAGAAGGGAAAACTGAAGCTTTCTTT
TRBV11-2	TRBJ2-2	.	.	CASSPNTGSVWTGELFF	TGTGCCAGCAGCCCAAATACGGGGAGTGTGTGGACCGGGGAGCTGTTTTTT
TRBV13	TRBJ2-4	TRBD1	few	CASSLDRDKNIQYF	TGTGCCAGCAGCTTGGACAGGGACAAAAACATTCAGTACTTC
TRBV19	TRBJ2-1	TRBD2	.	CASSISTWTSGRVEQFF	TGTGCCAGTAGTATTAGCACCTGGACTAGCGGGAGGGTGGAGCAGTTCTTC
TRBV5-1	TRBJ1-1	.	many	CASSLAGFNTEAFF	TGCGCCAGCAGCTTGGCAGGGTTCAACACTGAAGCTTTCTTT
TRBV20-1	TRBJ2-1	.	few	CSASPTRYEQFF	TGCAGTGCTAGTCCGACACGTTATGAGCAGTTCTTC
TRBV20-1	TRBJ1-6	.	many	CSARDPWDSPLHF	TGCAGTGCTCGGGACCCCTGGGATTCACCCCTCCACTTT
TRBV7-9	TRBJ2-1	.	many	CASSLGGRRGDEQFF	TGTGCCAGCAGCTTAGGAGGGAGGAGGGGGGATGAGCAGTTCTTC
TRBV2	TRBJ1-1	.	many	CARLGGADTEAFF	TGTGCCCGGCTAGGGGGGGCGGACACTGAAGCTTTCTTT
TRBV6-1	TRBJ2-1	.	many	CASSESQGFWNEQFF	TGTGCCAGCAGTGAGTCACAGGGTTTTTGGAATGAGCAGTTCTTC
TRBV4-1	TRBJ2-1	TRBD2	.	CASSREPGTSGRHEQFF	TGCGCCAGCAGCCGTGAGCCCGGGACTAGCGGGAGGCATGAGCAGTTCTTC
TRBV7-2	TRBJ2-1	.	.	CASSPGRGFYNEQFF	TGTGCCAGCAGCCCTGGCAGGGGTTTCTACAATGAGCAGTTCTTC
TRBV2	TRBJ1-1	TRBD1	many	CATLRDRSEAFF	TGTGCCACCTTACGGGACAGGAGCGAAGCTTTCTTT
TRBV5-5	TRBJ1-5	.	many	CASSWGGVLSNQPQHF	TGTGCCAGCAGCTGGGGAGGGGTTCTTAGCAATCAGCCCCAGCATTTT
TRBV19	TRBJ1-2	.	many	CASSIEGHTSVLGNGYTF	TGTGCCAGTAGTATAGAGGGACACACGTCTGTCCTAGGGAACGGCTACACCTTC
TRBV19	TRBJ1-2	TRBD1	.	CASSWTGEGYGYTF	TGTGCCAGTAGTTGGACAGGGGAAGGCTATGGCTACACCTTC
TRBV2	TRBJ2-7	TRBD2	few	CASSEGLSGASYEQYF	TGTGCCAGCAGTGAGGGGCTAAGCGGGGCCTCCTACGAGCAGTACTTC
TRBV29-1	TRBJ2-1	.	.	CSVEVLEQFF	TGCAGCGTTGAGGTCCTTGAGCAGTTCTTC
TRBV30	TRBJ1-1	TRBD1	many	CAWWDRANTEAFF	TGTGCCTGGTGGGACAGGGCGAACACTGAAGCTTTCTTT
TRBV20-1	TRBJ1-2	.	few	CSARAGNLDGYTF	TGCAGTGCTAGAGCAGGAAATCTTGATGGCTACACCTTC
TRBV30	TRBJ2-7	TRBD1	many	CAWGRGQGDYEQYF	TGTGCCTGGGGTAGGGGACAGGGGGACTACGAGCAGTACTTC
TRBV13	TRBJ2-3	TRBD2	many	CASSLGTSGSGTDTQYF	TGTGCCAGCAGCTTAGGGACTAGCGGGAGCGGCACAGATACGCAGTATTTT
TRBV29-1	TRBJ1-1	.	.	CSVLGARTEAFF	TGCAGCGTTCTGGGGGCGCGCACTGAAGCTTTCTTT
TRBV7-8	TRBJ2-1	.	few	CASSLGTRQFF	TGTGCCAGCAGCTTAGGTACGCGGCAGTTCTTC
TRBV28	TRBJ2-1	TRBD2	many	CASRRTRPYNEQFF	TGTGCCAGCCGTCGGACTAGACCCTACAATGAGCAGTTCTTC
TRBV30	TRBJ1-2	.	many	CAWSGPPEGWNGYTF	TGTGCCTGGAGTGGCCCTCCAGAGGGTTGGAATGGCTACACCTTC
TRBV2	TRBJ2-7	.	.	CASSEVRNSYEQYF	TGTGCCAGCAGTGAAGTCAGGAACTCCTACGAGCAGTACTTC
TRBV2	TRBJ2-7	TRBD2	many	CASRDPGGGHEQYF	TGTGCCAGCAGGGATCCGGGGGGAGGGCACGAGCAGTACTTC
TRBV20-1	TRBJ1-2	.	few	CSASSKGGYGYTF	TGCAGTGCTAGTTCAAAGGGAGGCTATGGCTACACCTTC
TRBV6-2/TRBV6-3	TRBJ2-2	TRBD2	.	CASSPGLAGGGTGELFF	TGTGCCAGCAGCCCAGGACTAGCGGGAGGCGGGACCGGGGAGCTGTTTTTT
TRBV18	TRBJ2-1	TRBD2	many	CASSPIRTSGRDNEQFF	TGTGCCAGCTCACCAATAAGGACTAGCGGGAGGGACAATGAGCAGTTCTTC
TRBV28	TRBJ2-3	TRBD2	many	CASSLFVAGLAGGSLDTQYF	TGTGCCAGCAGTTTATTCGTTGCGGGACTAGCGGGAGGTAGTTTGGATACGCAGTATTTT
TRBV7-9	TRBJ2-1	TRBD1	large	CASSSTGGKGNEQFF	TGTGCCAGCAGCTCGACAGGGGGCAAAGGCAATGAGCAGTTCTTC
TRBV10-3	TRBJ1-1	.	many	CATSFGVNTEAFF	TGTGCCACCTCCTTTGGAGTGAACACTGAAGCTTTCTTT
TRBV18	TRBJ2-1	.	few	CASSPRTRSSYNEQFF	TGTGCCAGCTCACCTCGGACTCGTAGCTCCTACAATGAGCAGTTCTTC
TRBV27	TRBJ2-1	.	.	CASSLPSTRVNEQFF	TGTGCCAGCAGTTTACCCTCGACGAGAGTCAATGAACAGTTCTTC
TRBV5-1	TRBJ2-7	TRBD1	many	CASSSDRASSYEQYF	TGCGCCAGCAGCAGTGACAGGGCAAGCTCCTACGAGCAGTACTTC
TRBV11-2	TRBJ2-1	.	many	CASSPQPTVNEQFF	TGTGCCAGCAGCCCCCAGCCGACTGTCAATGAGCAGTTCTTC
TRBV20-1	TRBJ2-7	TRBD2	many	CSASPTSGHPQAQYF	TGCAGTGCTAGCCCGACTAGCGGGCACCCACAGGCGCAGTACTTC
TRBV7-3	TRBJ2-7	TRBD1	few	CASSFGDRYEQYF	TGTGCCAGCAGCTTTGGGGACAGATACGAGCAGTACTTC
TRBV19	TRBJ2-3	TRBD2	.	CAGSPSGRSDTQYF	TGTGCCGGTTCTCCTAGCGGGAGGTCAGATACGCAGTATTTT
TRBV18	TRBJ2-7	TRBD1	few	CASSRTGSTSYEQYF	TGTGCCAGCTCTCGGACAGGGAGTACGTCCTACGAGCAGTACTTC
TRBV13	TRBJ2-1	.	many	CASRTDRPGYNEQFF	TGTGCCAGCAGAACAGACAGGCCGGGGTACAATGAGCAGTTCTTC
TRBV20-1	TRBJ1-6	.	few	CSAREDTAYSPLHF	TGCAGTGCTAGAGAGGACACCGCCTATTCACCCCTCCACTTT